This passage covers 10 T cell receptor beta chains from one sample sequenced in a study of T cell responses to AZD1222 COVID-19 vaccine. Profiling relied on immunoSEQ multiplex PCR, and the TCRdb table lists in-frame clones only, not all of them. The profile covers 100,000 to 150,000 clones, with approximately 94% appearing a single time and approximately 7% taken by the ten largest. Here the sequenced sample was peripheral blood, taken on day 0 of AZD1222 vaccination. All receptors come from an adult in good health.

The chain joins TRBV19 to TRBJ2-5; D unresolved. Germline CDR1 and CDR2: LNHDA and SQIVND (reference sequence). CDR3 length equals 14 residues. V dropped 3 bases and J dropped 5 bases, with 13 bases sitting between them. This CDR3 reads CASSMAASSETQYF. The CDR3 DNA reads as TGTGCCAGTAGTATGGCGGCATCTAGTGAGACCCAGTACTTC.

The chain has TRBV7-9 and TRBJ1-4; D remains ambiguous. The CDR3 extends over 15 amino acids. CDR1 and CDR2 (germline): SEHNR, FQNEAQ (reference sequence). The V and J ends lost 1 base and 5 bases respectively, with 11 bases between them. CDR3 sequence (DNA): TGTGCCAGCAGCTTAGACCTCGGCAGGAATGAAAAACTGTTTTTT. Protein sequence: CASSLDLGRNEKLFF.

The CDR3 sequence: CSAQQPNRSQHF. The DNA for the CDR3 is TGCAGCGCCCAGCAGCCCAATCGGTCCCAGCATTTT. V usage is TRBV29-1 and J usage is TRBJ1-5; no clear D. This CDR3 has 12 amino acids. Trimming pared 7 bases from V and 11 bases from J, leaving 18 bases between. In germline, CDR1 is SQVTM, CDR2 ANQGSEA.

This clone was recorded only once. The J gene is TRBJ2-2, the V gene TRBV5-1, with D hard to call. The CDR3 runs 13 residues. From germline, CDR1 is SGHRS and CDR2 YFSETQ. The V and J ends lost 1 base and 7 bases respectively, with 8 bases between them. The CDR3 sequence is CASSLLEGGELFF. The CDR3 nucleotides read TGCGCCAGCAGCTTGCTAGAAGGCGGGGAGCTGTTTTTT.

The chain couples TRBV6-5 to TRBJ1-6; tentative D call: TRBD1 (5 bases). Per germline, CDR1 MNHEY and CDR2 SVGAGI. The CDR3 is 16 amino acids. The germline V and J ends were trimmed by 2 bases and 7 bases, with 15 bases remaining between them. The chain's CDR3 is CASSYEVGRENSPLHF. Written as DNA, the CDR3 is TGTGCCAGCAGTTACGAAGTGGGCAGGGAAAATTCACCCCTCCACTTT.

This clone was seen more than once but under ten times. This chain links TRBV19 with TRBJ1-2; D not certain. The CDR3 is 14 amino acids. V lost 4 bases to trimming and J lost 0 bases, with 9 bases between them. Germline CDR1 and CDR2: LNHDA and SQIVND (reference sequence). The DNA for the CDR3 is TGTGCCAGTAGTAACGCAGGAGCTAACTATGGCTACACCTTC. This encodes CASSNAGANYGYTF.

This clone came up once. The rearrangement joins TRBV6-1 to TRBJ2-3, with D maybe TRBD1 (5 bases). V was clipped by 2 bases and J by 10 bases, with 22 bases between them. This CDR3 comprises 16 residues. Germline V lookup: CDR1 MNHNS, CDR2 SASEGT. The CDR3 DNA reads TGTGCCAGCAGTGAAATTGGGTATAGGGGTACGGCTCCGCAGTATTTT. Protein: CASSEIGYRGTAPQYF.

The gene calls are TRBV24-1 and TRBJ2-2; TRBD2 aligns across 12 bases. Trimming took 4 bases from V and 9 from J; bases not matched to a gene: 5. The germline V gene encodes CDR1 KGHDR and CDR2 SFDVKD. The CDR3 is made up of 15 amino acids. The chain's CDR3 is CATSDRTSGNRELFF. CDR3 nucleotide sequence: TGTGCCACCAGTGACAGGACTAGCGGGAACAGGGAGCTGTTTTTT.

This clone was seen just once. The chain links TRBV27 to TRBJ2-1, with 10 bases identical to TRBD2. The CDR3 extends over 14 amino acids. Germline CDR1 reads MNHEY; CDR2 reads SMNVEV (reference sequence). The J segment lost 4 bases and the V segment lost 5 bases, leaving 2 bases of the junction unmatched. The CDR3 region is CASSLAGVYNEQFF. Here the CDR3 DNA reads TGTGCCAGCAGTCTAGCGGGAGTTTACAATGAGCAGTTCTTC.

The CDR3 region has the DNA TGTGCCAGCAGCCCTAGAGGCCCCTACGAGCAGTACTTC. Its protein product is CASSPRGPYEQYF. The V gene is TRBV13, the J gene TRBJ2-7; D not certain. V lost 5 bases to trimming and J lost 2 bases, with 10 bases between them. This CDR3 is built from 13 residues. CDR1 and CDR2 from the germline V gene are PRHDT and FYEKMQ (reference sequence). The full variable domain, with the rest looked up from reference TRBV13 and TRBJ2-7, is AAGVIQSPRHLIKEKRETATLKCYPIPRHDTVYWYQQGPGQDPQFLISFYEKMQSDKGSIPDRFSAQQFSDYHSELNMSSLELGDSALYFCASSPRGPYEQYFGPGTRLTVT.